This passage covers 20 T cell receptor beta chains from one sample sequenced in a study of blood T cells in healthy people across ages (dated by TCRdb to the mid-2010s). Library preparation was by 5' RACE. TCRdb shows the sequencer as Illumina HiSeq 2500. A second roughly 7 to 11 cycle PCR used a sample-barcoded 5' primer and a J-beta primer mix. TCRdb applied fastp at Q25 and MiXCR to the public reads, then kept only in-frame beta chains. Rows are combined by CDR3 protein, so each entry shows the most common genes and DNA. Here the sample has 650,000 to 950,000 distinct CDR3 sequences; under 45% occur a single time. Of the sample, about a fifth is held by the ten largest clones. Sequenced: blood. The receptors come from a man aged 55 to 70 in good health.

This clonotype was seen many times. The CDR3 bases are TGTGCCAGCAGTCCTTCAGGGCGGGGGGAGACCCAGTACTTC. This translates into CASSPSGRGETQYF. The chain combines TRBV6-6 with TRBJ2-5; 7 nucleotides align to TRBD2. Germline CDR1 reads MNHNY; CDR2 reads SVGAGI (reference sequence). V dropped 5 bases and J dropped 5; count of bases not matched to a gene: 8. The CDR3 is 14 amino acids.

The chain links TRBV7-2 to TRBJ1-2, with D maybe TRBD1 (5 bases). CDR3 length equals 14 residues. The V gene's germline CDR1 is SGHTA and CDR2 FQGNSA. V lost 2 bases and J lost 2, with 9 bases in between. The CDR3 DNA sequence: TGTGCCAGCAGCTTATGGGGGACCAACTATGGCTACACCTTC. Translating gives CASSLWGTNYGYTF.

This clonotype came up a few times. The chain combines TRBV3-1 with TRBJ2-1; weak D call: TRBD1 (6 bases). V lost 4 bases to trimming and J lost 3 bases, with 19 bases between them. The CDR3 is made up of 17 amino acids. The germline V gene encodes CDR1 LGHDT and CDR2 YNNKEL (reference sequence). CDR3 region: CASSPHRTRGYYNEQFF. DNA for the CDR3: TGTGCCAGCAGCCCCCACAGAACTAGGGGGTACTACAATGAGCAGTTCTTC.

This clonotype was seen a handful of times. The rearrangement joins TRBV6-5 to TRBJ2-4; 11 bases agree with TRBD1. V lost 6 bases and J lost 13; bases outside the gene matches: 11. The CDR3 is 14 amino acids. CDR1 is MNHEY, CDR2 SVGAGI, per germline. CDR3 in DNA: TGTGCCAGCAGGTTGGACAGGGGGCCGTGGGAGCAGTACTTC. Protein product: CASRLDRGPWEQYF.

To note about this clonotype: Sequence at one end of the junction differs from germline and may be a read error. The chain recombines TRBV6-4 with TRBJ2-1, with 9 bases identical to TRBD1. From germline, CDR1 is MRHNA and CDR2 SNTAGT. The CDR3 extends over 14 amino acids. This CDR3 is CATSAFTGGGEQFF. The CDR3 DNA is TGTGCCACCAGTGCCTTTACAGGGGGCGGTGAGCAGTTCTTC.

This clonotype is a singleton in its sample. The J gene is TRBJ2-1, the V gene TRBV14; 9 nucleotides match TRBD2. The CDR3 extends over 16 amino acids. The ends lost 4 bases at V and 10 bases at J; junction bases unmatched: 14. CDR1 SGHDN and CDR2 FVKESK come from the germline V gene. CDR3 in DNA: TGTGCCAGCAGCCGGAGCGGGGGGAAGACGGTAGGGGAGCAGTTCTTC. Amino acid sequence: CASSRSGGKTVGEQFF.

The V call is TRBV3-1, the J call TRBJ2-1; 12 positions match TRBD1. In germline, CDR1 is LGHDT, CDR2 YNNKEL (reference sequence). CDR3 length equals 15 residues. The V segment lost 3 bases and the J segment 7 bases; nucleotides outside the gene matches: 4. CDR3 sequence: CASSHGTGGLNEQFF. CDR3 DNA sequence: TGTGCCAGCAGCCACGGGACAGGGGGCTTAAATGAGCAGTTCTTC.

This CDR3 reads CASSLITGPLFNEQYF. CDR3 nucleotide sequence: TGTGCCAGCAGTTTAATCACGGGGCCACTATTCAACGAGCAGTACTTC. The chain joins TRBV28 to TRBJ2-5; the D gene could be TRBD1 or TRBD2 (5 bases each). The better agreement between TRBJ2-7 and the DNA end casts doubt on the J call. This CDR3 is built from 16 residues. CDR1 is MDHEN and CDR2 is SYDVKM in the germline V gene.

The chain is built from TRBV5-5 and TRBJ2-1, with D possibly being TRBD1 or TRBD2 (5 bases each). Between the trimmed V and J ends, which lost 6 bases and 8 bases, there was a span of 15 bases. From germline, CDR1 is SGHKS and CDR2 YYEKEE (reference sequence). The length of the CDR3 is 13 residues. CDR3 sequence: CASKLTGAHEQFF. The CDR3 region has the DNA TGTGCCAGCAAATTAACCGGGGCGCATGAGCAGTTCTTC.

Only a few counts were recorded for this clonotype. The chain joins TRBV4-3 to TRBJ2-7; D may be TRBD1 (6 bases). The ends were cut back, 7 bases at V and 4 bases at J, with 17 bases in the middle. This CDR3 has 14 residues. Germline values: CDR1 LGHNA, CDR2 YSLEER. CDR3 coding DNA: TGCGCCAGCACCGTAGACAGGCGACCTTACGAGCAGTACTTC. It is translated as CASTVDRRPYEQYF.

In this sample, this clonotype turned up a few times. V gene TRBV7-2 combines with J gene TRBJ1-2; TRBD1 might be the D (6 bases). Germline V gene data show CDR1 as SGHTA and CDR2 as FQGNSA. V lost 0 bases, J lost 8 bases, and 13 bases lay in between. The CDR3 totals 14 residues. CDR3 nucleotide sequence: TGTGCCAGCAGCTTAGCCGCCGGGGGCTCGGGCTACACCTTC. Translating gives CASSLAAGGSGYTF.

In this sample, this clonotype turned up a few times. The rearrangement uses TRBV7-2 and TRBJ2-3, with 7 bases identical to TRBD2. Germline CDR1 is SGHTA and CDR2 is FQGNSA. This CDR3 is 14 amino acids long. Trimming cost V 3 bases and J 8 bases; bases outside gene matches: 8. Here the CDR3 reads CASSLGGSRGTQYF. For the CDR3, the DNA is TGTGCCAGCAGCTTGGGGGGGAGCCGAGGTACGCAGTATTTT.

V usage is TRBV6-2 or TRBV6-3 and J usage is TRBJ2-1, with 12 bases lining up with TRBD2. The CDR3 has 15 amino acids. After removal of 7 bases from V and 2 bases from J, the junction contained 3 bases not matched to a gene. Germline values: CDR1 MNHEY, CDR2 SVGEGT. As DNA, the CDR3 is TGTGCCAGCATCCTAGCGGGGGGGGCCTACAATGAGCAGTTCTTC. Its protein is CASILAGGAYNEQFF.

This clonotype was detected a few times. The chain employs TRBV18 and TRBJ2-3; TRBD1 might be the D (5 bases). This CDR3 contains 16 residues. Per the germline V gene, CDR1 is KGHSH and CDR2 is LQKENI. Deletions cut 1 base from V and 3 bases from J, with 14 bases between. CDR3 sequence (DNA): TGTGCCAGCTCACCACGGGTGCAGGGTTGGACAGATACGCAGTATTTT. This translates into CASSPRVQGWTDTQYF.

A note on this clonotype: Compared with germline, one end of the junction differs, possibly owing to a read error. The CDR3 loop is CAGSYRGMLETQYF. The CDR3 DNA reads as TGTGCCGGCAGTTACCGCGGGATGCTAGAGACCCAGTACTTC. The chain carries TRBV6-2 or TRBV6-3 and TRBJ2-5, with D maybe TRBD2 (6 bases). The length of the CDR3 is 14 residues. Germline V lookup: CDR1 MNHEY, CDR2 SVGEGT.

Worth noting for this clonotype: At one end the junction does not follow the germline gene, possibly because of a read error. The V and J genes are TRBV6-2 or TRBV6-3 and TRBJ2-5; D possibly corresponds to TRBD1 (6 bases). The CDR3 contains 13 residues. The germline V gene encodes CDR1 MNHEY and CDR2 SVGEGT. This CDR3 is CASSYTGQGTQYF. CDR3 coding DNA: TGTGCCAGCAGTTATACAGGGCAAGGGACCCAGTACTTC.

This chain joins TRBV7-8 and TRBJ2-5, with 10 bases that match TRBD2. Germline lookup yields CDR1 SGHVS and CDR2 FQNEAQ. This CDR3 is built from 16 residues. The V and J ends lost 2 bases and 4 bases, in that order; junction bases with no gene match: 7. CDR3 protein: CASSLQLAGVSETQYF. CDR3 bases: TGTGCCAGCAGCTTACAGCTAGCGGGAGTATCAGAGACCCAGTACTTC.

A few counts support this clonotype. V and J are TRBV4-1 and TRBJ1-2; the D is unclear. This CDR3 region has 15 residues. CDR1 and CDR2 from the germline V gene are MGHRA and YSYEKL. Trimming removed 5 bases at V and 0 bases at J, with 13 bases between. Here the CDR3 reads CASSSSVGTNYGYTF. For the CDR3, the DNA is TGCGCCAGCAGCTCCTCGGTAGGGACTAACTATGGCTACACCTTC.

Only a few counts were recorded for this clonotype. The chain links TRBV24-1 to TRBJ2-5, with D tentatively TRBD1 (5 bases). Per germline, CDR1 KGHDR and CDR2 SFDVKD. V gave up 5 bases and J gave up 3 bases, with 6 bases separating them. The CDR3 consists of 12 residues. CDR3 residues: CATSVGEETQYF. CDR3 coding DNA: TGTGCCACCAGTGTAGGGGAAGAGACCCAGTACTTC.

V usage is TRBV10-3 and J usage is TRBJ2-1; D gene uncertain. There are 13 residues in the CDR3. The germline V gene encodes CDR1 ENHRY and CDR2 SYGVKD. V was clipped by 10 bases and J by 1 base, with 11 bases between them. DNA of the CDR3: TGTGCCACCACCGGACGTTCCTACAATGAGCAGTTCTTC. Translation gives CATTGRSYNEQFF.